The T cell receptor (beta chain) described here comes from a study of blood T cell repertoires in COVID-19 (dated by TCRdb to the early 2020s). About the study as a whole: The collaborator samples originated in the United States, Italy and Spain and spanned the acute and convalescent phases of COVID-19. Where available, HLA class I and class II types were taken from metadata supplied by the sample provider and were not determined by assay-based typing. The material from the prospective study consisted of cDNA or gDNA derived from T cells, B-cell-depleted T cells, or PBMCs. The repertoires were released in a freely available public database intended as a resource for research on the immune response to SARS-CoV-2. Subjects who had been exposed to COVID-19, were actively infected with it, or had recovered from it provided the deeply sampled blood TCRbeta repertoires that made up the dataset. The sample metadata nearly always contained a de-identified subject ID, COVID-19 status, age in years and sex. Samples were obtained from the ongoing ImmuneRACE study (first 160 participants) and from over a thousand subjects provided by 6 global collaborators.

The junction shows trimming of 5 bases on V and 2 bases on J, and the gene matches do not reach 11 bases of it. Reading from cysteine to phenylalanine, the CDR3 counts 18 amino acids. The retained sequence is limited to the CDR3, 54 bases, with the frame set at the first base. Reading the germline V gene gives CDR1 SGHAT and CDR2 FQNNGV. Regarding this clone: It has no known antigen specificity. It has no much larger one-base neighbor in the sample; base qualities were not kept.

The investigation overall reported the following: The quantity of clinical and demographic metadata differed by source and by participant and was supplied without curation.

In the prospective study, participants were roughly 18 to 100 years old, resided in approximately 25 geographic areas of the United States, and were enrolled through a virtual design. To assign participants to cohorts, the prospective study relied on clinical history that participants themselves reported in a screening survey and a study questionnaire. Recovered participants in ImmuneRACE Cohort 3 were defined by two consecutive negative NP/OP PCR tests, clearance by a healthcare professional, or resolution of symptoms. Each participant in the prospective study had whole blood, serum and a nasopharyngeal or oropharyngeal swab collected by mobile phlebotomists. Participants in the prospective study had the option to provide additional blood draws and questionnaires over a 2-month period. Prospective study blood samples were shipped either frozen or at room temperature before DNA extraction. TCRbeta CDR3 regions were amplified from genomic DNA by means of the immunoSEQ Assay, a bias-controlled multiplex PCR. The published analysis was carried out like this. The number of nucleated cells in each sample was estimated by amplification of reference gene primers within the assay. To quantify the absolute abundance of each unique TCRbeta CDR3 rearrangement, sequence reads were collapsed and filtered. For each sample, productive Simpson clonality was calculated by taking the square root of Simpson's diversity index across productive rearrangements. TCRdb limited this immuneACCESS table to in-frame rearrangements with V and J called. A share of clones is missing; checked studies link under half to unresolved V genes, and the rest is unexplained. D and trimming were read from the DNA, whereas the V and J calls and clone size are those reported in that table. The sample has over 350,000 clones on record, approximately 87% of them singletons. The top ten hold roughly 9.4% of the sample.

This TCR came from a woman in her 50s who had recovered from COVID-19. The rearranged segments are TRBV11-2 and TRBJ1-4; a stretch of 10 junction bases matches TRBD1. Sequencing input: PBMCs or T cells enriched from blood (not recorded which). The CDR3 corresponds to CASSTRDRGVGTNEKLFF. The DNA sequence is given as TGTGCCAGCAGCACCCGGGACAGGGGTGTTGGGACTAATGAAAAACTGTTTTTT.